This entry is about one T cell receptor beta chain. Here immunoSEQ multiplex PCR was the method, and the copy in TCRdb shows in-frame clones only, minus some. The data contain around 380,000 clones, 87% of them seen just once; the ten biggest clones take up approximately 1.2%. Trimming removed 5 bases from V and 4 bases from J, with 14 bases in between. The CDR3 length is 14 residues. CDR1 and CDR2 (germline): MNHEY, SVGAGI. This entry comes from a study of blood T cell repertoires in COVID-19. Sequenced: PBMCs or T cells enriched from blood (not recorded which). The TCR originated in a man aged 25-45 years who had recovered from COVID-19. This chain joins TRBV6-5 and TRBJ1-2; D not resolved. The CDR3: CASSRRLDFYGYTF. In DNA, the CDR3 is TGTGCCAGCAGTCGGAGGTTGGATTTCTATGGCTACACCTTC.